One and the same sample provided the 2 T cell receptor beta chains below, sequenced in a study of T cells in Graves' hyperthyroidism and ophthalmopathy. TCR beta CDR3 regions were amplified from RNA. The study used the HTBI primer set for a first-round RT-PCR of the TCR CDR3. TCRdb itself ran the multiplex PCR reads through MiXCR, one entry per CDR3 protein. The sample holds 450,000 to 500,000 distinct CDR3 sequences; roughly 22% are singletons and the top ten take under 55%. The source material was blood. The receptors derive from a woman in her 70s with Graves' ophthalmopathy.

With respect to this clonotype: A read error may account for a junction end that differs from germline. The V call is TRBV6-2 or TRBV6-3, the J call TRBJ2-1, with TRBD2 matching over 8 bases. This CDR3 has 14 residues. Germline V CDR1 and CDR2: MNHEY, SVGEGT. The CDR3 loop reads CAGSLAGHFDEQFF. CDR3 nucleotide sequence: TGTGCCGGCAGCTTAGCGGGGCATTTCGACGAGCAGTTCTTC.

The chain links TRBV30 to TRBJ2-5; 9 bases are a match to TRBD2. The CDR3 runs to 15 residues. V lost 1 base to trimming and J lost 4 bases; unmatched junction nucleotides: 7. In germline, CDR1 is GTSNPN, CDR2 SVGIG (reference sequence). This CDR3 reads CAWSGIAGAPETQYF. CDR3 nucleotides: TGTGCCTGGAGTGGAATAGCGGGAGCCCCAGAGACCCAGTACTTC.